This TCR beta chain was sequenced during a study of CD8 T cells in Susac syndrome. Random-hexamer reverse transcription was applied to 0.5 to 1 ug RNA. Amplification of TCR beta CDR3 was carried out by immunoSEQ multiplex PCR, which covered 54 Vbeta and 13 Jbeta segments. Via MiXCR, TCRdb re-called the immunoSEQ multiplex PCR reads, giving one row per CDR3 protein. This sample carries around 190,000 distinct CDR3 sequences, approximately 95% of them seen once, and the ten largest clones take around 0.16%. This clonotype was counted once. The V end lost 4 bases, the J end lost 4 bases, and 10 bases lay between the germline ends. Germline CDR1 is SGHRS and CDR2 is YFSETQ. The length of the CDR3 is 13 residues.

Sequenced material: CD8+ T cells from PBMCs. This clonotype originated in a human donor with multiple sclerosis. The chain carries TRBV5-1 and TRBJ2-3; a weak D match, TRBD1 (5 bases). The chain's CDR3 is CASSLTGADTQYF. The CDR3 DNA follows: TGCGCCAGCAGCCTCACAGGCGCAGATACGCAGTATTTT. The entire variable domain, with the rest obtained from reference TRBV5-1 and TRBJ2-3, is as follows: KAGVTQTPRYLIKTRGQQVTLSCSPISGHRSVSWYQQTPGQGLQFLFEYFSETQRNKGNFPGRFSGRQFSNSRSEMNVSTLELGDSALYLCASSLTGADTQYFGPGTRLTVL.